Presented here are 27 T cell receptor beta chains from one specimen sequenced in a study of blood T cells in healthy people across ages. Alongside a J-beta primer mix, a sample-barcoded 5' primer served in a second PCR lasting roughly 6 to 11 cycles. TCRdb reprocessed the 5' RACE reads via MiXCR and lists one record per CDR3 protein. This sample has roughly 1.5 million distinct CDR3 sequences, with about 42% found just once. The specimen sequenced was blood. These receptors were obtained from a young woman in good health.

V is TRBV14 and J is TRBJ2-1; D assignment may be TRBD1 or TRBD2 (5 bases each). V was shortened by 2 bases and J by 7 bases, with 24 bases between the two germline ends. The CDR3 is 18 amino acids. The germline gives CDR1 SGHDN, CDR2 FVKESK. The CDR3: CASSQTLNRGRNSNEQFF. The CDR3 nucleotides are TGTGCCAGCAGCCAAACACTTAACCGGGGACGGAACTCGAATGAGCAGTTCTTC.

There are a few counts of this clonotype. The chain is built from TRBV20-1 and TRBJ2-1, with 7 bases lining up with TRBD1. Germline CDR1 reads DFQATT; CDR2 reads SNEGSKA (reference sequence). This CDR3 spans 14 amino acids. V was clipped by 0 bases and J by 5 bases; unmatched bases: 4. The CDR3 sequence is CSARDWGTDNEQFF. CDR3 DNA: TGCAGTGCTAGAGATTGGGGGACAGACAATGAGCAGTTCTTC.

The genes are TRBV12-5 and TRBJ2-4; TRBD2 agrees at 11 bases. The CDR3 runs 17 residues. V trimming: 3 bases; J trimming: 2 bases; junction bases outside the gene matches: 6. The germline V gene encodes CDR1 LGHNT and CDR2 FRNRAP. The CDR3 loop is CASGFQTSGNSKNIQYF. Written as DNA, the CDR3 is TGTGCTAGTGGTTTTCAGACTAGCGGGAACTCCAAAAACATTCAGTACTTC. The complete variable domain, with remaining parts taken from reference TRBV12-5 and TRBJ2-4, reads DARVTQTPRHKVTEMGQEVTMRCQPILGHNTVFWYRQTMMQGLELLAYFRNRAPLDDSGMPKDRFSAEMPDATLATLKIQPSEPRDSAVYFCASGFQTSGNSKNIQYFGAGTRLSVL.

The J gene is TRBJ1-2, the V gene TRBV6-6; 7 bases fit TRBD1. This CDR3 spans 15 amino acids. V lost 7 bases, J lost 4 bases, and 12 bases stayed unmatched. The germline gives CDR1 MNHNY, CDR2 SVGAGI (reference sequence). This CDR3 reads CASTHPPQGVYGYTF. CDR3 DNA: TGTGCCAGCACCCATCCCCCCCAGGGGGTCTATGGCTACACCTTC.

This clonotype has a handful of counts. V usage is TRBV10-3 and J usage is TRBJ2-4; no reliable D call. TRBJ2-5 matches the DNA end more closely, so the J call is doubtful. Germline V gives CDR1 ENHRY, CDR2 SYGVKD. The CDR3 is 13 residues long. The CDR3 coding sequence is TGTGCCATCAGGGACCAACCCCAAGAGACCCAGTACTTC. It encodes CAIRDQPQETQYF.

The V and J genes are TRBV2 and TRBJ1-2, with 9 bases lining up with TRBD1. The length of the CDR3 is 17 residues. V lost 3 bases and J lost 3; bases outside the gene matches: 11. In germline, CDR1 is SNHLY, CDR2 FYNNEI. CDR3: CASSDRNRGRSHYGYTF. As DNA, the CDR3 is TGTGCCAGCAGTGACCGGAACAGGGGGCGCAGCCACTATGGCTACACCTTC.

The chain combines TRBV4-1 with TRBJ2-1; possibly TRBD2 for D (7 bases). V gave up 4 bases and J gave up 8 bases, with 15 bases separating them. CDR3 length equals 14 residues. The germline gives CDR1 MGHRA, CDR2 YSYEKL. The CDR3 loop reads CASSPLFGGHEQFF. CDR3 DNA: TGCGCCAGCAGCCCTCTTTTCGGGGGGCATGAGCAGTTCTTC.

The V call is TRBV6-2 or TRBV6-3, the J call TRBJ2-5; unclear D gene. The DNA matches TRBJ2-7 better at its end, which makes the J call doubtful. The CDR3 runs to 14 residues. Germline-derived CDR1 and CDR2 are MNHEY and SVGEGT. The CDR3 sequence is CASSYSGRHPEQYF. DNA for the CDR3: TGTGCCAGCAGTTACTCGGGCAGACATCCCGAGCAGTACTTC.

The chain employs TRBV18 and TRBJ2-2; D not certain. Germline V gene lookup returns CDR1 KGHSH and CDR2 LQKENI. Between the trimmed V and J ends, which lost 6 bases and 10 bases, there was a span of 18 bases. This CDR3 has 14 amino acids. As DNA, the CDR3 is TGTGCCAGCTCCCACGCCGACTCCCTAGAGGAGCTGTTTTTT. The encoded protein is CASSHADSLEELFF.

Only a few counts were recorded for this clonotype. This chain connects TRBV2 to TRBJ2-7; no clear D. V lost 1 base, J lost 3 bases, and 7 bases lay in between. Germline CDR1 reads SNHLY; CDR2 reads FYNNEI. CDR3 length: 13 residues. CDR3 amino acids: CASSEGPVYEQYF. DNA of the CDR3: TGTGCCAGCAGTGAAGGTCCGGTCTACGAGCAGTACTTC. The full variable domain, its missing parts supplied by reference TRBV2 and TRBJ2-7, is EPEVTQTPSHQVTQMGQEVILRCVPISNHLYFYWYRQILGQKVEFLVSFYNNEISEKSEIFDDQFSVERPDGSNFTLKIRSTKLEDSAMYFCASSEGPVYEQYFGPGTRLTVT.

This clonotype was picked up a small number of times. The chain joins TRBV20-1 to TRBJ1-2; D not resolved. Germline CDR1 is DFQATT and CDR2 is SNEGSKA (reference sequence). Between the trimmed V and J ends, which lost 4 bases and 4 bases, there was a span of 13 bases. This CDR3 is built from 13 residues. CDR3 amino acids: CSAKGVGTYGYTF. The CDR3, as DNA: TGCAGTGCTAAGGGCGTCGGTACCTATGGCTACACCTTC.

V gene TRBV11-2 combines with J gene TRBJ2-1; 11 positions agree with TRBD2. J was trimmed by 7 bases and V by 5 bases; bases with no gene match: 7. The CDR3 consists of 15 residues. The germline CDR1 and CDR2 sequences are SGHAT and FQNNGV. The CDR3 loop is CASSISGRADNEQFF. In DNA, the CDR3 is TGTGCCAGCAGCATTAGCGGGAGGGCCGATAATGAGCAGTTCTTC. The full variable domain, its missing parts supplied by reference TRBV11-2 and TRBJ2-1, is EAGVAQSPRYKIIEKRQSVAFWCNPISGHATLYWYQQILGQGPKLLIQFQNNGVVDDSQLPKDRFSAERLKGVDSTLKIQPAKLEDSAVYLCASSISGRADNEQFFGPGTRLTVL.

The CDR3: CASSVARLAGGGDTQYF. The CDR3 bases are TGTGCCAGCAGCGTAGCCCGACTAGCGGGGGGGGGAGATACGCAGTATTTT. The rearrangement joins TRBV9 to TRBJ2-3, with 14 bases matching TRBD2. The CDR3 has 17 residues. From germline, CDR1 is SGDLS and CDR2 YYNGEE. V was clipped by 0 bases and J by 5 bases; unmatched bases: 5.

This clonotype occurred a few times. The chain combines TRBV7-6 with TRBJ2-1, with D perhaps TRBD2 (6 bases). The germline V and J ends were trimmed by 5 bases and 3 bases, with 20 bases remaining between them. The CDR3 length is 17 residues. Germline V CDR1 and CDR2: SGHVS, FNYEAQ. In DNA form, the CDR3 reads TGTGCCAGCAGCCCATCGATCCGGGGCGGGAACTACAATGAGCAGTTCTTC. This codes for CASSPSIRGGNYNEQFF.

In DNA, the CDR3 is TGCGCCAGCAGCCAAGAACGGCAGGGGCCCTACGAGCAGTACTTC. Translating it yields CASSQERQGPYEQYF. The V call is TRBV4-1, the J call TRBJ2-7, with D maybe TRBD1 (6 bases). There are 15 residues in the CDR3. From germline, CDR1 is MGHRA and CDR2 YSYEKL. Between the trimmed V and J ends, which lost 0 bases and 2 bases, there was a span of 11 bases.

The V call is TRBV20-1, the J call TRBJ1-2; D possibly corresponds to TRBD1 (6 bases). Trimming took 2 bases from V and 8 from J, leaving 24 bases between them. Germline loops: CDR1 DFQATT, CDR2 SNEGSKA (reference sequence). The CDR3 is made up of 16 amino acids. The CDR3: CSARRIDRIDLYGYTF. For the CDR3, the DNA is TGCAGTGCTAGACGTATTGACAGGATCGACCTTTACGGCTACACCTTC.

About this clonotype: This could be a read error, since a much larger clone is one nucleotide away. CDR3 protein: CSVEVTNTQYF. CDR3 DNA sequence: TGCAGCGTTGAAGTCACAAATACGCAGTATTTT. The rearrangement joins TRBV29-1 to TRBJ2-3; D ambiguous. The CDR3 contains 11 residues. Germline CDR1 reads SQVTM; CDR2 reads ANQGSEA.

This clonotype was seen a handful of times. The chain combines TRBV25-1 with TRBJ2-1; D is possibly TRBD1 (6 bases). Germline values: CDR1 MGHDK, CDR2 SYGVNS. The CDR3 runs to 13 residues. Trimming pared 6 bases from V and 7 bases from J, leaving 13 bases between. This chain's CDR3 is CASSRDILNEQFF. The CDR3 bases are TGTGCCAGCAGCCGGGACATTTTAAATGAGCAGTTCTTC. The full variable domain, in which reference TRBV25-1 and TRBJ2-1 provide the parts outside the CDR3, is EADIYQTPRYLVIGTGKKITLECSQTMGHDKMYWYQQDPGMELHLIHYSYGVNSTEKGDLSSESTVSRIRTEHFPLTLESARPSHTSQYLCASSRDILNEQFFGPGTRLTVL.

The chain joins TRBV6-2 or TRBV6-3 to TRBJ2-1; 10 bases map to TRBD2. Germline loops: CDR1 MNHEY, CDR2 SVGEGT. The V gene end was trimmed by 0 bases and the J gene end by 7 bases; junction bases not matched to a gene: 6. The length of the CDR3 is 16 residues. The CDR3 sequence is CASSYSVGLAQNEQFF. For the CDR3, the DNA is TGTGCCAGCAGTTACTCGGTGGGACTAGCGCAGAATGAGCAGTTCTTC.

This chain joins TRBV2 and TRBJ2-1, with D possibly called TRBD1 or TRBD2 (5 bases each). Germline V lookup: CDR1 SNHLY, CDR2 FYNNEI. The CDR3 sequence is 13 residues long. Trimming removed 1 base from V and 7 bases from J, with 8 bases in between. CDR3 coding DNA: TGTGCCAGCAGTGAAGGCAGGGAGAATGAGCAGTTCTTC. It is translated as CASSEGRENEQFF.

This clonotype was detected only a few times. The chain couples TRBV19 to TRBJ1-2; no clear D gene. CDR3 size: 16 residues. The V end lost 4 bases, the J end lost 1 base, and 16 bases lay between the germline ends. The germline gives CDR1 LNHDA, CDR2 SQIVND (reference sequence). In DNA, the CDR3 is TGTGCCAGTAGTAATCGGGGAGCGGGATTTAACTATGGCTACACCTTC. It is translated as CASSNRGAGFNYGYTF. Supplemented by reference TRBV19 and TRBJ1-2, the full variable domain reads DGGITQSPKYLFRKEGQNVTLSCEQNLNHDAMYWYRQDPGQGLRLIYYSQIVNDFQKGDIAEGYSVSREKKESFPLTVTSAQKNPTAFYLCASSNRGAGFNYGYTFGSGTRLTVV.

The chain links TRBV20-1 to TRBJ1-1; D not certain. Trimming removed 1 base at V and 5 bases at J, with 5 bases between. Germline assignment: CDR1 DFQATT and CDR2 SNEGSKA (reference sequence). The CDR3 has 11 amino acids. The CDR3 reads CSARAVTEAFF. DNA of the CDR3: TGCAGTGCTAGAGCAGTTACTGAAGCTTTCTTT.

The chain uses TRBV10-3 and TRBJ2-1; the D is unclear. The CDR3 sequence is 11 residues long. Germline V gene data show CDR1 as ENHRY and CDR2 as SYGVKD. Trimming pared 6 bases from V and 5 bases from J, leaving 5 bases between. The CDR3 spells CAIRQNNEQFF. The CDR3 DNA sequence: TGTGCCATCAGGCAGAACAATGAGCAGTTCTTC.

The chain uses TRBV4-3 and TRBJ2-2, with D tentatively TRBD1 or TRBD2 (5 bases each). The CDR3 contains 17 residues. V was cut by 1 base and J by 2 bases, with 14 bases left in between. The germline CDR1 and CDR2 sequences are LGHNA and YSLEER. The CDR3 here is CASSQGPRGANTGELFF. CDR3 coding DNA: TGCGCCAGCAGCCAAGGTCCCAGAGGGGCCAACACCGGGGAGCTGTTTTTT.

The chain links TRBV5-5 to TRBJ1-1, with 7 bases matching TRBD1. V was clipped by 1 base and J by 5 bases; unmatched bases: 14. The CDR3 covers 17 residues. Germline V gives CDR1 SGHKS, CDR2 YYEKEE (reference sequence). CDR3 DNA: TGTGCCAGCAGCTTGCTGGGAGGGGGCGCGGGCGAAACTGAAGCTTTCTTT. Encoded protein: CASSLLGGGAGETEAFF.

The V and J genes are TRBV6-5 and TRBJ2-7; no definite D call. This CDR3 is 13 amino acids long. Germline V lookup: CDR1 MNHEY, CDR2 SVGAGI. Between the trimmed V and J ends, which lost 8 bases and 0 bases, there was a span of 11 bases. CDR3 DNA sequence: TGTGCCAGCTATGTCCCGGGCTCCTACGAGCAGTACTTC. Translation gives CASYVPGSYEQYF.

This clonotype was seen a handful of times. The V call is TRBV27, the J call TRBJ2-5; 10 bases line up with TRBD2. The CDR3 consists of 15 residues. Trimming at V came to 3 bases and at J to 2 bases, leaving 3 bases not matched to a gene. Germline V CDR1 and CDR2: MNHEY, SMNVEV (reference sequence). Here the CDR3 reads CASSLTSGLQETQYF. CDR3 DNA sequence: TGTGCCAGCAGTTTGACTAGCGGGCTACAAGAGACCCAGTACTTC.